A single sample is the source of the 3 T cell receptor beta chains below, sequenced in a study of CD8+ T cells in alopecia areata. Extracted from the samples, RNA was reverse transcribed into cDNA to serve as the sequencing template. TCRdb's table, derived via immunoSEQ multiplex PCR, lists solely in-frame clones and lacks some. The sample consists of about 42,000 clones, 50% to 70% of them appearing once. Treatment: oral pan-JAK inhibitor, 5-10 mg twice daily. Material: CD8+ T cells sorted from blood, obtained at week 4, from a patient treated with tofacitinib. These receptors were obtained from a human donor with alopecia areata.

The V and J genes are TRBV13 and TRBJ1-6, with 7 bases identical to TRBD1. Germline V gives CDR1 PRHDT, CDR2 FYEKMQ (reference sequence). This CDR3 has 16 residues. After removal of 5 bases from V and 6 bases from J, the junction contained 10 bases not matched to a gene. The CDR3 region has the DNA TGTGCCAGCAGCAGGGACAGTGAGGGGCTTAATTCACCCCTCCACTTT. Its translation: CASSRDSEGLNSPLHF.

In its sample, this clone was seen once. The CDR3 loop is CSVVGASTDTQYF. The CDR3 DNA is TGCAGCGTTGTTGGGGCTAGCACAGATACGCAGTATTTT. The rearrangement joins TRBV29-1 to TRBJ2-3; TRBD1 is a possible D gene (5 bases). CDR3 length: 13 amino acids. Germline CDR1 is SQVTM and CDR2 is ANQGSEA. V lost 4 bases, J lost 0 bases, and 8 bases lay in between.

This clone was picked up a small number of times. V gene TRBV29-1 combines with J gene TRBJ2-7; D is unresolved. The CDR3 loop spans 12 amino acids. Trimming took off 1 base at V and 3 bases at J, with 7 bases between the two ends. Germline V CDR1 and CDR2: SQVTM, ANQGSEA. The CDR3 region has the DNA TGCAGCGTTGAAGGAAGCAACTACGAGCAGTACTTC. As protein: CSVEGSNYEQYF.